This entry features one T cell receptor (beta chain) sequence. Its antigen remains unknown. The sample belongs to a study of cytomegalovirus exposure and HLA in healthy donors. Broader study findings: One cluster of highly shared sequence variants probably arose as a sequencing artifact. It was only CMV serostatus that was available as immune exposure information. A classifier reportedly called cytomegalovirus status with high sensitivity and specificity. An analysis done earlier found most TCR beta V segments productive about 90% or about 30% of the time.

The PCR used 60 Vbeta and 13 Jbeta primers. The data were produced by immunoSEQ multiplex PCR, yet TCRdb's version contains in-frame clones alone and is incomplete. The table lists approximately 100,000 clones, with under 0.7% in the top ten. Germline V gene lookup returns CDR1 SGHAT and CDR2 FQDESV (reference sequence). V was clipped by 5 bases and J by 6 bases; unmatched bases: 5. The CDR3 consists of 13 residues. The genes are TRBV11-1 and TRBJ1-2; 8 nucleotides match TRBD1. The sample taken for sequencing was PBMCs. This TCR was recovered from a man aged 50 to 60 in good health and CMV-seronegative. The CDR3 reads CASSKDRDHGYTF. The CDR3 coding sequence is TGTGCCAGCAGCAAGGACAGGGACCATGGCTACACCTTC.